The 30 T cell receptor beta chains in this list originate from one sample, sequenced in a study of T-cell memory formation after mild COVID-19. A single record per CDR3 protein comes from TCRdb applying MiXCR to the 5' RACE reads. The sample lists more than 300,000 distinct CDR3 sequences; approximately 13% were seen once. The sequenced sample was PBMCs or a T cell subset sorted from them (not recorded which). All receptors derive from a man between 18 and 29 years old who had mild COVID-19 (a few samples of this study predate the infection). Cell type and time point are not known.

CDR3 DNA: TGTGCCAGCAGCTTAGCGCTAGAACGGTTCTTC. Translated: CASSLALERFF. This chain uses TRBV7-2 with TRBJ2-1, with D unresolved. This CDR3 region has 11 residues. V was pared by 0 bases and J by 15 bases, with 9 bases between. CDR1 and CDR2 (germline): SGHTA, FQGNSA.

The table lists this clonotype with many counts. The chain recombines TRBV5-1 with TRBJ2-2, with 12 bases that match TRBD1. The J segment lost 6 bases and the V segment lost 4 bases, leaving 4 bases of the junction unmatched. CDR1 and CDR2 from the germline V gene are SGHRS and YFSETQ. The CDR3 is made up of 15 amino acids. The CDR3 DNA reads TGCGCCAGCAGCAGGGGACAGGGGGCATCCGGGGAGCTGTTTTTT. Its translation: CASSRGQGASGELFF.

The chain joins TRBV5-1 to TRBJ2-5, with 13 bases identical to TRBD2. Germline lookup yields CDR1 SGHRS and CDR2 YFSETQ. The CDR3 covers 16 residues. Unmatched junction bases numbered 6, after V lost 2 bases and J lost 5 bases. The DNA of the CDR3 is TGCGCCAGCAGCTTTTTAACTAGCGGGGGGGATGAGACCCAGTACTTC. This translates into CASSFLTSGGDETQYF. Full variable domain (missing parts from reference TRBV5-1 and TRBJ2-5): KAGVTQTPRYLIKTRGQQVTLSCSPISGHRSVSWYQQTPGQGLQFLFEYFSETQRNKGNFPGRFSGRQFSNSRSEMNVSTLELGDSALYLCASSFLTSGGDETQYFGPGTRLLVL.

This clonotype has at least ten counts. The chain joins TRBV5-1 to TRBJ2-2, with D tentatively TRBD1 (5 bases). The CDR3 is 13 residues long. The V end was cut by 7 bases, the J end by 3 bases, with 10 bases between. CDR1 is SGHRS and CDR2 is YFSETQ in the germline V gene. CDR3 amino acids: CASGKQDTGELFF. The CDR3 coding sequence is TGCGCCAGCGGAAAACAGGACACCGGGGAGCTGTTTTTT.

This clonotype was detected only a few times. This chain links TRBV18 with TRBJ2-7, with 13 bases matching TRBD2. CDR1 KGHSH and CDR2 LQKENI come from the germline V gene. After removal of 4 bases from V and 4 bases from J, the junction contained 4 bases not matched to a gene. The CDR3 sequence is 15 residues long. CDR3 protein: CASSRTSGGGYEQYV. CDR3 nucleotide sequence: TGTGCCAGCTCACGGACTAGCGGGGGAGGATACGAGCAGTACGTC.

The V and J genes are TRBV6-6 and TRBJ2-7, with D possibly being TRBD1 (6 bases). The CDR3 length is 14 residues. The V end lost 7 bases, the J end lost 3 bases, and 16 bases lay between the germline ends. The germline CDR1 and CDR2 sequences are MNHNY and SVGAGI (reference sequence). CDR3 amino acids: CASNRFRDNYEQYF. The CDR3 DNA reads as TGTGCCAGCAACCGATTCCGGGACAACTACGAGCAGTACTTC.

The chain joins TRBV12-3 or TRBV12-4 to TRBJ2-2; perhaps D is TRBD1 or TRBD2 (5 bases each). V gave up 8 bases and J gave up 6 bases, with 7 bases separating them. CDR3 length: 11 amino acids. In DNA form, the CDR3 reads TGTGCCAGCTTGGGGGCCGGGGAGCTGTTTTTT. This sequence encodes CASLGAGELFF.

This clonotype was detected only a few times. This chain joins TRBV20-1 and TRBJ1-1; unclear D gene. CDR3 length: 12 residues. V gave up 6 bases and J gave up 5 bases, with 13 bases separating them. Germline V gives CDR1 DFQATT, CDR2 SNEGSKA (reference sequence). Here the CDR3 reads CSAASPETEAFF. The CDR3, as DNA: TGCAGTGCCGCTTCTCCAGAAACTGAAGCTTTCTTT.

The CDR3 loop reads CASSHGEVPQHF. In nucleotides, the CDR3 is TGTGCCAGCAGCCATGGCGAGGTGCCCCAGCATTTT. V gene TRBV14 combines with J gene TRBJ1-5; D remains unclear. The CDR3 contains 12 residues. From germline, CDR1 is SGHDN and CDR2 FVKESK. V was cut by 3 bases and J by 9 bases, with 9 bases left in between. The full variable domain, completed using reference TRBV14 and TRBJ1-5, is EAGVTQFPSHSVIEKGQTVTLRCDPISGHDNLYWYRRVMGKEIKFLLHFVKESKQDESGMPNNRFLAERTGGTYSTLKVQPAELEDSGVYFCASSHGEVPQHFGDGTRLSIL.

The V call is TRBV7-2, the J call TRBJ2-1; possible D gene TRBD2, 6 bases. V was pared by 5 bases and J by 5 bases, with 13 bases between. The CDR3 runs to 14 residues. Germline V gene lookup returns CDR1 SGHTA and CDR2 FQGNSA. CDR3 sequence (DNA): TGTGCCAGCAGCCTCCGGGGGTACGACAATGAGCAGTTCTTC. It codes for CASSLRGYDNEQFF.

There are a few counts of this clonotype. The chain combines TRBV29-1 with TRBJ1-1; D might be TRBD1 (6 bases). V lost 7 bases and J 3 bases, leaving 12 bases between the germline ends. The CDR3 has 12 residues. Germline V gene lookup returns CDR1 SQVTM and CDR2 ANQGSEA. This chain's CDR3 is CSGEDSDTEAFF. The DNA for the CDR3 is TGCAGCGGGGAGGACAGCGACACTGAAGCTTTCTTT.

CDR3 residues: CASSETGGYEQYV. Here the CDR3 DNA reads TGTGCCAGCAGCGAAACAGGGGGCTACGAGCAGTACGTC. The gene calls are TRBV11-2 and TRBJ2-7; 8 nucleotides match TRBD1. This CDR3 is built from 13 residues. Germline values: CDR1 SGHAT, CDR2 FQNNGV. V lost 5 bases and J lost 3; bases outside the gene matches: 3.

The sample holds many counts of this clonotype. The chain has TRBV12-3 or TRBV12-4 and TRBJ2-1, with D unresolved. The germline V and J ends were trimmed by 4 bases and 8 bases, with 6 bases remaining between them. The CDR3 has 11 amino acids. The CDR3 DNA sequence: TGTGCCAGCAGTTCGTGGGATGAGCAGTTCTTC. Translated, it gives CASSSWDEQFF.

This chain uses TRBV4-3 with TRBJ2-5, with TRBD2 matching over 7 bases. V lost 3 bases to trimming and J lost 5 bases; unmatched junction nucleotides: 15. Looked up from germline, CDR1 is LGHNA and CDR2 is YSLEER. This CDR3 comprises 17 residues. The CDR3 loop is CASSQQGWDYVGETQYF. CDR3 DNA: TGCGCCAGCAGCCAGCAAGGGTGGGACTACGTTGGCGAGACCCAGTACTTC.

This clonotype was seen more than once but under ten times. The V call is TRBV6-5, the J call TRBJ2-2; D remains unclear. The CDR3 totals 15 residues. Germline CDR1 and CDR2: MNHEY and SVGAGI. The ends were cut back, 8 bases at V and 2 bases at J, with 15 bases in the middle. CDR3 sequence (DNA): TGTGCCAGCGGGCTGGGGTCATTAAACACCGGGGAGCTGTTTTTT. Residues: CASGLGSLNTGELFF.

This clonotype was seen only a few times. The V gene is TRBV7-9, the J gene TRBJ2-3, with 8 positions matching TRBD2. Germline CDR1 reads SEHNR; CDR2 reads FQNEAQ (reference sequence). Trimming cost V 2 bases and J 3 bases; bases outside gene matches: 7. The CDR3 length is 16 residues. The CDR3 sequence: CASSLRGGGLTDTQYF. The CDR3 DNA reads TGTGCCAGCAGCTTAAGGGGCGGGGGGTTGACAGATACGCAGTATTTT.

This clonotype was seen a handful of times. The chain couples TRBV6-4 to TRBJ1-1; D is undetermined. Between the trimmed V and J ends, which lost 4 bases and 6 bases, there was a span of 12 bases. The CDR3 has 13 residues. Germline CDR1 MRHNA, CDR2 SNTAGT. The CDR3 reads CASSAWRDAEAFF. The CDR3 bases are TGTGCCAGCAGTGCGTGGCGCGACGCTGAAGCTTTCTTT.

This clonotype was seen only a few times. CDR3 sequence reads: CSALLLIAGGHNEQFF. In nucleotides, the CDR3 is TGCAGTGCTCTTCTCCTAATAGCGGGGGGGCACAATGAGCAGTTCTTC. The V and J genes are TRBV20-1 and TRBJ2-1, with 11 bases matching TRBD2. Trimming at V came to 5 bases and at J to 5 bases, leaving 11 bases not matched to a gene. CDR1 DFQATT and CDR2 SNEGSKA come from the germline V gene (reference sequence). The CDR3 consists of 16 residues.

V usage is TRBV9 and J usage is TRBJ2-3, with D maybe TRBD1 (6 bases). V shed 0 bases and J shed 5 bases, with 10 bases lying between them. Germline CDR1 SGDLS, CDR2 YYNGEE. This CDR3 is 14 amino acids long. CDR3 bases: TGTGCCAGCAGCGTAGAACAGGGTGGAGATACGCAGTATTTT. Protein: CASSVEQGGDTQYF.

The genes are TRBV9 and TRBJ2-3; 9 bases are shared with TRBD2. Germline loops: CDR1 SGDLS, CDR2 YYNGEE. With 0 bases clipped from V and 2 bases from J, the junction kept 7 bases outside the gene matches. The CDR3 loop spans 17 amino acids. CDR3 in amino acids: CASSVVGSGGPTDTQYF. The CDR3 nucleotides are TGTGCCAGCAGCGTAGTCGGTAGCGGGGGCCCCACAGATACGCAGTATTTT.

This clonotype was seen repeatedly, ten times or more. The chain links TRBV12-3 or TRBV12-4 to TRBJ1-5; 9 nucleotides line up with TRBD1. The CDR3 has 15 residues. V shed 5 bases and J 4 bases; nucleotides not matched to a gene: 6. CDR3 DNA sequence: TGTGCCAGCAGTCCAGACGGGACAGGGAATCAGCCCCAGCATTTT. It is translated as CASSPDGTGNQPQHF.

The rearrangement uses TRBV6-1 and TRBJ1-1, with TRBD1 as a possible D gene (5 bases). The length of the CDR3 is 14 residues. Germline values: CDR1 MNHNS, CDR2 SASEGT. Trimming shortened V by 6 bases and J by 2 bases, and 13 bases separated the two germline ends. The DNA for the CDR3 is TGTGCCAGCAGCAACAGGTTAGCAAACACTGAAGCTTTCTTT. The encoded protein is CASSNRLANTEAFF.

DNA for the CDR3: TGTGCCAGCAGTTACGTGGCAGGGGATGGCAATGAGCAGTTCTTC. It encodes CASSYVAGDGNEQFF. V gene TRBV6-6 combines with J gene TRBJ2-1, with D tentatively TRBD1 (6 bases). CDR3 length: 15 amino acids. Germline loops: CDR1 MNHNY, CDR2 SVGAGI (reference sequence). Trimming took off 2 bases at V and 6 bases at J, with 14 bases between the two ends.

The V and J genes are TRBV12-3 or TRBV12-4 and TRBJ2-7, with D maybe TRBD2 (6 bases). Trimming took 6 bases from V and 5 from J, leaving 17 bases between them. This CDR3 has 14 residues. The DNA for the CDR3 is TGTGCCAGCAGCCAACAGAGCCGGAGGGACGAGCAGTACTTC. Translating gives CASSQQSRRDEQYF.

This clonotype has more than one count but fewer than ten. This rearrangement joins TRBV6-5 to TRBJ2-2; D uncertain. CDR1 and CDR2 (germline): MNHEY, SVGAGI. This CDR3 comprises 12 residues. Between the trimmed V and J ends, which lost 8 bases and 2 bases, there was a span of 6 bases. The CDR3 coding sequence is TGTGCCAGCGGAACAAACACCGGGGAGCTGTTTTTT. Translation: CASGTNTGELFF.

This clonotype was detected ten times or more. The chain joins TRBV5-1 to TRBJ2-1; 8 bases match TRBD2. V was clipped by 4 bases and J by 10 bases; unmatched bases: 13. The CDR3 length is 15 residues. CDR1 and CDR2 (germline): SGHRS, YFSETQ. As DNA, the CDR3 is TGCGCCAGCAGCGCTGGGACTAGAGGATTTGGGGAGCAGTTCTTC. This sequence encodes CASSAGTRGFGEQFF.

This clonotype was recorded a few times. The gene calls are TRBV6-6 and TRBJ2-2; maybe TRBD2 (6 bases). CDR1 and CDR2 (germline): MNHNY, SVGAGI (reference sequence). Trimming pared 6 bases from V and 2 bases from J, leaving 10 bases between. The CDR3 is 14 residues long. CDR3 bases: TGTGCCAGCAGGGGACTTTTAAACACCGGGGAGCTGTTTTTT. The encoded protein is CASRGLLNTGELFF.

The rearrangement uses TRBV19 and TRBJ2-1, with 8 bases that match TRBD2. The V and J ends lost 6 bases and 4 bases, in that order; junction bases with no gene match: 14. There are 17 residues in the CDR3. Germline V CDR1 and CDR2: LNHDA, SQIVND (reference sequence). The CDR3 bases are TGTGCCAGTAGGGGTACTAGCGGAGATTTTCTTTACAATGAGCAGTTCTTC. It encodes CASRGTSGDFLYNEQFF.

This clonotype has only a few counts. The chain is built from TRBV11-2 and TRBJ2-3; TRBD1 agrees at 7 bases. Germline trimming cut 3 bases from V and 9 bases from J; bases unmatched to any gene: 12. The CDR3 sequence is 15 residues long. The germline V gene encodes CDR1 SGHAT and CDR2 FQNNGV. CDR3 DNA sequence: TGTGCCAGCAGCTTGGTGGGACAGACCCGCAGGACGCAGTATTTT. Its protein is CASSLVGQTRRTQYF. Full variable domain (missing parts from reference TRBV11-2 and TRBJ2-3): EAGVAQSPRYKIIEKRQSVAFWCNPISGHATLYWYQQILGQGPKLLIQFQNNGVVDDSQLPKDRFSAERLKGVDSTLKIQPAKLEDSAVYLCASSLVGQTRRTQYFGPGTRLTVL.

The chain is built from TRBV12-3 or TRBV12-4 and TRBJ1-6, with D unclear. The CDR3 runs to 13 residues. Trimming removed 6 bases at V and 6 bases at J, with 9 bases between. The CDR3 DNA sequence: TGTGCCAGCAGCCCCCAGGTTAATTCACCCCTCCACTTT. It codes for CASSPQVNSPLHF.